The T cell receptor beta chain described here comes from a study of CD8+ T cells in alopecia areata. General observations from the study: Throughout tofacitinib, many expanded lesional clones continued to persist in scalp and blood.

V was pared by 3 bases and J by 2 bases, with 14 bases between. The CDR3 contains 15 residues. Germline V gives CDR1 SGHRS, CDR2 YFSETQ. Treatment described: oral pan-JAK inhibitor, 5-10 mg twice daily. RNA was isolated and reverse transcribed to cDNA, the sequencing template. The assay was immunoSEQ multiplex PCR, and TCRdb's table has in-frame clones only and misses some. The table has 200,000 to 250,000 clones, roughly two fifths seen once. There are a few counts of this clone. The antigen remains unidentified. The receptor's source is a human donor with alopecia areata. The chain has TRBV5-1 and TRBJ1-2; possible D gene TRBD1, 5 bases. The material sequenced was CD4+ T cells sorted from blood, taken at roughly week 30, from a patient treated with tofacitinib. DNA of the CDR3: TGCGCCAGCAGCTCCGGACATCCTCTCAACTATGGCTACACCTTC. Protein sequence: CASSSGHPLNYGYTF.